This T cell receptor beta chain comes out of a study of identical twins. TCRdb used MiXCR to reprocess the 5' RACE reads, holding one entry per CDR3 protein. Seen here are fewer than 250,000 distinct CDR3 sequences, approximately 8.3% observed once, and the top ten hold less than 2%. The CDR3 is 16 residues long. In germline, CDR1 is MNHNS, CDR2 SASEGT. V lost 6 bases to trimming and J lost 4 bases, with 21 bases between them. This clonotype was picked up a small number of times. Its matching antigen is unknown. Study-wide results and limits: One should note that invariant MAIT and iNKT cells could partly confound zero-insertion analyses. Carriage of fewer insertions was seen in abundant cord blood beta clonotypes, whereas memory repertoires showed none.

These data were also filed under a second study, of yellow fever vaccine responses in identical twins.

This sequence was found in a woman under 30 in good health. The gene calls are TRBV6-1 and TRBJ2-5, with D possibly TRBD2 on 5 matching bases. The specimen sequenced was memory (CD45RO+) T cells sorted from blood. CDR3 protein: CASSSSAGLRGETQYF. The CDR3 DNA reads TGTGCCAGCAGCAGTTCGGCGGGTCTAAGAGGAGAGACCCAGTACTTC.